Each of the 3 T cell receptor beta chains below was sequenced from the same sample in a study of CD8+CD57+ T cells in acquired aplastic anemia. The use of genomic DNA as template underpinned the TCR beta VDJ and CDR3 profiling. A single record per CDR3 protein comes from TCRdb applying MiXCR to the reads. The data show over 200,000 distinct CDR3 sequences, around 63% seen once. The sequenced sample consisted of sorted CD4+, CD8+, or CD8+CD57+ T cells (not recorded which) from PBMCs. These receptors were obtained from a human donor in good health.

This sequence joins TRBV12-5 and TRBJ2-1; D ambiguous. The CDR3 has 12 amino acids. CDR1 and CDR2 from the germline V gene are LGHNT and FRNRAP. The germline V and J ends were trimmed by 1 base and 7 bases, with 5 bases remaining between them. The CDR3 spells CASGLGFNEQFF. CDR3 bases: TGTGCTAGTGGTTTGGGGTTTAATGAGCAGTTCTTC.

As for this clonotype: No conserved phenylalanine or tryptophan ends this CDR3, so it is likely a read error. The chain recombines TRBV13 with TRBJ2-1; no reliable D call. The CDR3 has 12 residues. Trimming took 4 bases from V and 6 from J, leaving 7 bases between them. Germline V gene sequence: CDR1 PRHDT, CDR2 FYEKMQ (reference sequence). CDR3 region: CASSSVGNEQFS. For the CDR3, the DNA is TGTGCCAGCAGCTCGGTGGGCAATGAGCAGTTCTCC.

V and J are TRBV24-1 and TRBJ2-1; TRBD2 might be the D (5 bases). Looked up from germline, CDR1 is KGHDR and CDR2 is SFDVKD. The CDR3 extends over 13 amino acids. The V gene lost 8 bases and the J gene lost 8 bases, with 15 bases spanning the gap. The CDR3 reads CATKGERADEQFF. DNA of the CDR3: TGTGCCACCAAAGGAGAGCGAGCGGATGAGCAGTTCTTC.